One and the same sample provided the 11 T cell receptor beta chains below, sequenced in a study of T-cell memory formation after mild COVID-19 (dated by TCRdb to the early 2020s). The library came from 5' RACE. The sequencer listed for this sample is Illumina NovaSeq 6000. TCRdb's own reprocessing of the public reads used fastp at Q25 and MiXCR and kept productive beta chains. For every CDR3 protein sequence, its rows merge into one entry that carries the most common genes and DNA. This sample gives around 45,000 distinct CDR3 sequences in total; roughly 9% of them show up just once. Over 9.5% of the sample rests with the top ten. The sample comprised PBMCs or a T cell subset sorted from them (not recorded which). Receptor source: an adult woman who had mild COVID-19 (a few samples of this study predate the infection). The sample titles of this study are shuffled in the database, so cell type and time point are left out; the donor was told from shared clones.

CDR3 sequence (DNA): TGCGCCAGCAGCCCCCGGAGGGCGGTCACAGATACGCAGTATTTT. Its translation: CASSPRRAVTDTQYF. This sequence joins TRBV10-2 and TRBJ2-3, with D possibly TRBD2 on 6 matching bases. Germline CDR1 is WSHSY and CDR2 is SAAADI. Deletions cut 6 bases from V and 2 bases from J, with 15 bases between. The CDR3 loop spans 15 amino acids.

The V and J genes are TRBV5-8 and TRBJ2-2; 7 positions match TRBD2. Per the germline V gene, CDR1 is SGHTS and CDR2 is YDEGEE. The CDR3 loop spans 15 amino acids. With V trimmed by 1 base and J by 7 bases, 7 bases remained unmatched. The CDR3 is CASSLYAGVGGELFF. The CDR3 region has the DNA TGTGCCAGCAGCTTGTACGCGGGAGTCGGCGGGGAGCTGTTTTTT.

This clonotype was seen more than once but under ten times. The gene calls are TRBV5-1 and TRBJ2-2, with 7 bases matching TRBD2. The germline V gene encodes CDR1 SGHRS and CDR2 YFSETQ. V shed 0 bases and J 2 bases; nucleotides not matched to a gene: 4. The CDR3 totals 16 residues. CDR3 DNA: TGCGCCAGCAGCTTGGTCCCTAGCGGAAACACCGGGGAGCTGTTTTTT. It is translated as CASSLVPSGNTGELFF.

The rearrangement links TRBV30 to TRBJ1-5; D possibly corresponds to TRBD1 (6 bases). The germline V gene encodes CDR1 GTSNPN and CDR2 SVGIG (reference sequence). V was trimmed by 4 bases and J by 2 bases, leaving 12 bases between them. The CDR3 consists of 14 residues. CDR3 region: CAWNGRQGNQPQHF. The CDR3 coding sequence is TGTGCCTGGAACGGTAGACAGGGCAATCAGCCCCAGCATTTT.

Only a few counts were recorded for this clonotype. V and J are TRBV7-9 and TRBJ1-2; a weak D match, TRBD1 (6 bases). Germline V lookup: CDR1 SEHNR, CDR2 FQNEAQ (reference sequence). This CDR3 has 15 residues. Trimming left V 4 bases short and J 4 bases short, with 16 bases between. The CDR3 nucleotides are TGTGCCAGCAGCTCCCCGGAGGGGGGAGGCTATGGCTACACCTTC. Translating it yields CASSSPEGGGYGYTF.

This clonotype has ten or more counts. The gene calls are TRBV7-8 and TRBJ2-7; D possibly corresponds to TRBD1 (5 bases). Germline V gives CDR1 SGHVS, CDR2 FQNEAQ. This CDR3 is 14 amino acids long. V was pared by 5 bases and J by 1 base, with 12 bases between. Written as DNA, the CDR3 is TGTGCCAGCAGCCCCAGGGTAGGATCCTACGAGCAGTACTTC. Translated: CASSPRVGSYEQYF.

The rearrangement links TRBV6-4 to TRBJ2-1; 10 bases map to TRBD1. The germline gives CDR1 MRHNA, CDR2 SNTAGT. This CDR3 is built from 17 residues. The V and J ends lost 0 bases and 8 bases, in that order; junction bases with no gene match: 10. The CDR3 nucleotides read TGTGCCAGCAGTGACTCGATTGGGGACAGGGGAATCGATGAGCAGTTCTTC. This gives the protein CASSDSIGDRGIDEQFF.

This clonotype showed up many times. This chain joins TRBV5-1 and TRBJ2-7, with D possibly being TRBD2 (6 bases). The CDR3 consists of 14 residues. Between the trimmed V and J ends, which lost 3 bases and 3 bases, there was a span of 13 bases. Germline V gene lookup returns CDR1 SGHRS and CDR2 YFSETQ. CDR3 sequence reads: CASSWSSGNYEQYF. CDR3 bases: TGCGCCAGCAGCTGGAGTAGCGGAAACTACGAGCAGTACTTC.

The chain has TRBV20-1 and TRBJ1-2; 8 nucleotides agree with TRBD1. CDR1 is DFQATT and CDR2 is SNEGSKA in the germline V gene (reference sequence). The CDR3 extends over 17 amino acids. Unmatched junction bases numbered 21, after V lost 5 bases and J lost 7 bases. The CDR3 protein is CSASTRDRISLSSGYTF. As DNA, the CDR3 is TGCAGTGCTTCTACCCGGGACAGGATATCCCTATCTTCTGGCTACACCTTC.

This clonotype was recorded a few times. V and J are TRBV7-6 and TRBJ2-3; D gene ambiguous. Trimming took 5 bases from V and 2 from J, leaving 20 bases between them. The germline gives CDR1 SGHVS, CDR2 FNYEAQ. The length of the CDR3 is 17 residues. The CDR3: CASSHVLRSSVTDTQYF. The DNA of the CDR3 is TGTGCCAGCAGCCACGTCCTACGTAGCTCCGTCACAGATACGCAGTATTTT.

The chain joins TRBV30 to TRBJ1-2, with TRBD1 as a possible D gene (5 bases). The CDR3 extends over 12 amino acids. CDR1 and CDR2 from the germline V gene are GTSNPN and SVGIG (reference sequence). The CDR3 DNA follows: TGTGCTGAACAGCAGGGAAGCTATGGCTACACCTTC. Protein sequence: CAEQQGSYGYTF.